This T cell receptor beta chain was found in a study of Ad26.COV2.S vaccination and SARS-CoV-2 variants. Whole-study context: Sample donor was a member of the COV1001 Ad26.COV2.S trial arm.

Assay: immunoSEQ multiplex PCR; the TCRdb copy retains only in-frame clones and omits some. The sample records about 470,000 clones, around 91% being singletons. The treatment is: some 19 received Ad26.COV2.S at low or high dose, single or two shots; about 5 received placebo; per-sample allocation not given. Sampling was performed 63 days after the first vaccine or placebo injection. The CDR3 is made up of 15 amino acids. The V gene's germline CDR1 is SGDLS and CDR2 YYNGEE. J lost 3 bases, V lost 7 bases, and 9 bases had no gene match. The input for sequencing was peripheral blood, taken in a trial of Ad26.COV2.S vaccine versus placebo. The receptor's source is a person aged 18 to 65 who received the Ad26.COV2.S COVID-19 vaccine or a placebo. This chain joins TRBV9 and TRBJ2-1; TRBD2 agrees at 8 bases. The DNA for the CDR3 is TGTGCCAGCGGGAGAGCGGGAGTAAGCTACAATGAGCAGTTCTTC. Translating gives CASGRAGVSYNEQFF.